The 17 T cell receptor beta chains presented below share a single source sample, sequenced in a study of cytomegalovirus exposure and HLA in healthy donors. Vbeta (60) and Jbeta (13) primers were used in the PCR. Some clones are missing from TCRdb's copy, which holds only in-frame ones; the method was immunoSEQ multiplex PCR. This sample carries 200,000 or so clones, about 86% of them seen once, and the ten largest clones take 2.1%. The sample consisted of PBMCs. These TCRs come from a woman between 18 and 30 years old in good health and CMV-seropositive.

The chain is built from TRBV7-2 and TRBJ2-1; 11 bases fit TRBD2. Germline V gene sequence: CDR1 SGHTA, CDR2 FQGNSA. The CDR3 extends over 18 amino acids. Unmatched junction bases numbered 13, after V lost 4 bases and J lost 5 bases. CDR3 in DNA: TGTGCCAGCAGCTCAGCAACCCTACGACTAGCGGGGCACAATGAGCAGTTCTTC. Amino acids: CASSSATLRLAGHNEQFF.

The DNA for the CDR3 is TGTGCCAGCTCACCGGAGGGTCGCGATAATTCACCCCTCCACTTT. As protein: CASSPEGRDNSPLHF. The rearrangement links TRBV18 to TRBJ1-6, with D hard to call. Trimming took 3 bases from V and 5 from J, leaving 11 bases between them. CDR3 length: 15 residues. CDR1 and CDR2 from the germline V gene are KGHSH and LQKENI.

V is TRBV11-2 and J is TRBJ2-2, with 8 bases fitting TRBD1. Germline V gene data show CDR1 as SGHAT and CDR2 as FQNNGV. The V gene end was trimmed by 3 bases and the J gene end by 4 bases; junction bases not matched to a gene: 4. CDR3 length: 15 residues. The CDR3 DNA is TGTGCCAGCAGCTTGGGGACAGGTTTCACCGGGGAGCTGTTTTTT. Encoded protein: CASSLGTGFTGELFF.

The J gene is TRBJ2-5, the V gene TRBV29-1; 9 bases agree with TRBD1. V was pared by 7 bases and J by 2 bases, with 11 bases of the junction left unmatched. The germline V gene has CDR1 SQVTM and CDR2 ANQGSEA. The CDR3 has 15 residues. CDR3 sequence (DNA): TGCAGCGCCTCGGCGGGGACAGGGCTGCAAGAGACCCAGTACTTC. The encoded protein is CSASAGTGLQETQYF.

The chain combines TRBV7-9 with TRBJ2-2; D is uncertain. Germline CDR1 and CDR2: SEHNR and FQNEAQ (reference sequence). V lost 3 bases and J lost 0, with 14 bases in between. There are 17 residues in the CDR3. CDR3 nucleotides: TGTGCCAGCAGCTTTTCAGCAGCGTACGCGAACACCGGGGAGCTGTTTTTT. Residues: CASSFSAAYANTGELFF.

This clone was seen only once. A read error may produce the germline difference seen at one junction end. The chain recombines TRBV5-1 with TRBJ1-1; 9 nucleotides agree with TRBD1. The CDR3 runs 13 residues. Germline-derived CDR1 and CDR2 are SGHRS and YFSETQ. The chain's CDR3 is CASSLNLDRGIVF. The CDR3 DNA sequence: TGCGCCAGCAGCTTAAACTTGGACAGGGGAATCGTCTTT.

DNA of the CDR3: TGCGCCAGCAGCCAGACCCCAGGCTACGAGCAGTACGTC. It translates to CASSQTPGYEQYV. The chain recombines TRBV4-1 with TRBJ2-7, with D unresolved. The germline V and J ends were trimmed by 3 bases and 3 bases, with 9 bases remaining between them. Germline V CDR1 and CDR2: MGHRA, YSYEKL. CDR3 length: 13 residues.

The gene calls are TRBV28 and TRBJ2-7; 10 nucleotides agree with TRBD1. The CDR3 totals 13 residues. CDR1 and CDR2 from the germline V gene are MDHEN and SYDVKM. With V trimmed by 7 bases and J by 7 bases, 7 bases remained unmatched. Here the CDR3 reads CASNRDRGWEQYF. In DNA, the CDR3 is TGTGCCAGCAACCGGGACAGGGGTTGGGAGCAGTACTTC. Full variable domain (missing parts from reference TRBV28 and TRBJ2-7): DVKVTQSSRYLVKRTGEKVFLECVQDMDHENMFWYRQDPGLGLRLIYFSYDVKMKEKGDIPEGYSVSREKKERFSLILESASTNQTSMYLCASNRDRGWEQYFGPGTRLTVT.

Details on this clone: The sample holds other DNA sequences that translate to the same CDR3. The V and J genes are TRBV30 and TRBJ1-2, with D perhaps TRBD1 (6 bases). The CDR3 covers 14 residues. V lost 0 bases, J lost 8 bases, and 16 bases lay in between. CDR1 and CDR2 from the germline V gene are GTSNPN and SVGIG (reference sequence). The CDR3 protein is CAWSVGQGSYGYTF. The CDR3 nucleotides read TGTGCCTGGAGTGTTGGGCAGGGGAGTTACGGCTACACCTTC.

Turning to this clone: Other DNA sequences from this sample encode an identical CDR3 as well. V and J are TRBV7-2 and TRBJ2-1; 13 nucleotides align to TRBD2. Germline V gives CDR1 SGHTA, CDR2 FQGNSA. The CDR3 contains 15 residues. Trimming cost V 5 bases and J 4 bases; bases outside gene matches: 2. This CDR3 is CASSRTSGGYNEQFF. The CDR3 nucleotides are TGTGCCAGCAGCAGGACTAGCGGGGGTTACAATGAGCAGTTCTTC.

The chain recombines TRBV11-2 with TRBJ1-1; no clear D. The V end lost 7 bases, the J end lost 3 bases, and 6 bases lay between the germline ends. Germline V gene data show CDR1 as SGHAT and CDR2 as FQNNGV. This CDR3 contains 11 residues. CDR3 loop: CASTRDTEAFF. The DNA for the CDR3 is TGTGCCAGCACCCGGGACACTGAAGCTTTCTTT. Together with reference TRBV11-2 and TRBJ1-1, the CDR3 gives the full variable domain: EAGVAQSPRYKIIEKRQSVAFWCNPISGHATLYWYQQILGQGPKLLIQFQNNGVVDDSQLPKDRFSAERLKGVDSTLKIQPAKLEDSAVYLCASTRDTEAFFGQGTRLTVV.

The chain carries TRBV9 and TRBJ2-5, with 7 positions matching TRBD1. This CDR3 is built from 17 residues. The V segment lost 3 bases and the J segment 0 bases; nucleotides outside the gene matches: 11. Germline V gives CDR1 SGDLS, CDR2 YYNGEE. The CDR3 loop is CASSAPRAGGNQETQYF. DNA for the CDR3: TGTGCCAGCAGCGCCCCCCGGGCAGGGGGTAACCAAGAGACCCAGTACTTC.

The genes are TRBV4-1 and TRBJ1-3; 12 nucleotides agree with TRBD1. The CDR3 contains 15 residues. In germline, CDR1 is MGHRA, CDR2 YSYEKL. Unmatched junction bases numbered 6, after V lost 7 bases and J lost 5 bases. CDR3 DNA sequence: TGCGCCAGCACTTGGGACAGGGGGCTTAGAAACACCATATATTTT. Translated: CASTWDRGLRNTIYF.

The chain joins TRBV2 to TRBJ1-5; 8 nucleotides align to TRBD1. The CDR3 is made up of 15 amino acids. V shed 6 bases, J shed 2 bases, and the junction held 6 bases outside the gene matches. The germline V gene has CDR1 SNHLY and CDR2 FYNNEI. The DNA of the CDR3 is TGTGCCAGCAGCTCAGACAGGGGACGCAATCAGCCCCAGCATTTT. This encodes CASSSDRGRNQPQHF.

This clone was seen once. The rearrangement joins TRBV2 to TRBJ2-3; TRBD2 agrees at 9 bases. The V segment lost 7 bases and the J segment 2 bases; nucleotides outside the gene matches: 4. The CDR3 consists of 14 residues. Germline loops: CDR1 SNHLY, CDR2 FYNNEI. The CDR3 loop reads CASIPGLATDTQYF. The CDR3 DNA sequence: TGTGCCAGCATTCCGGGACTAGCCACAGATACGCAGTATTTT.

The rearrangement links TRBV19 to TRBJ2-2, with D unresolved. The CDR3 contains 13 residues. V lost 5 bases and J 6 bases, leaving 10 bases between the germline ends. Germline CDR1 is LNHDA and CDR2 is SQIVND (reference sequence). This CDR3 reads CASSPGSPGELFF. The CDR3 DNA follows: TGTGCCAGTAGTCCCGGGTCCCCCGGGGAGCTGTTTTTT.

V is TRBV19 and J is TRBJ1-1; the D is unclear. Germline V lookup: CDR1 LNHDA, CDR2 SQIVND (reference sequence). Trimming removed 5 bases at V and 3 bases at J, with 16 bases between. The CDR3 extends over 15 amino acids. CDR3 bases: TGTGCCAGTAGTGCCTCCTCTGGGCGGGACACTGAAGCTTTCTTT. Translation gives CASSASSGRDTEAFF. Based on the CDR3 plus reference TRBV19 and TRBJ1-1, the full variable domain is DGGITQSPKYLFRKEGQNVTLSCEQNLNHDAMYWYRQDPGQGLRLIYYSQIVNDFQKGDIAEGYSVSREKKESFPLTVTSAQKNPTAFYLCASSASSGRDTEAFFGQGTRLTVV.